This T cell receptor (beta chain) stems from a study of CXCR3-negative and CXCR3-positive naive CD8 T cells. Study-level background: Every library held about 1.5 +/- 0.3 million TRB reads, and the total came to roughly 140 million.

Libraries were UMI-labeled 5' RACE TRB cDNA. TCRdb re-called the 5' RACE reads and catalogs CDR3 proteins one per entry, DNA excluded. Its listing shows about 130,000 distinct CDR3 sequences. A note on this clonotype: No antigen is known for it.

The CDR3 totals 14 residues. Study-level points and caveats: Naive cells positive for CXCR3 carried more hydrophobic TRB CDR3s than CXCR3-negative ones. Diversity proved comparably high across both naive subsets and much lower in memory CD8+ cells. TRBV-TRBJ usage matched between naive CXCR3-negative and CXCR3-positive cells but not between memory cells.

What was sequenced was naive CXCR3- CD8+ T cells from blood. Subset defined: CD45RO-CCR7+CD27+CD95- naive CD8+ T cells lacking CXCR3 (TNR3-). The TCR was taken from a human donor in good health. Some clones in this sample may be carry-over from other donors' samples. The chain has TRBV12-3 or TRBV12-4 and TRBJ2-7; TCRdb's D gene call, TRBD2, goes unchecked for lack of DNA. The CDR3 protein is CASSRGTSGDEQYF.